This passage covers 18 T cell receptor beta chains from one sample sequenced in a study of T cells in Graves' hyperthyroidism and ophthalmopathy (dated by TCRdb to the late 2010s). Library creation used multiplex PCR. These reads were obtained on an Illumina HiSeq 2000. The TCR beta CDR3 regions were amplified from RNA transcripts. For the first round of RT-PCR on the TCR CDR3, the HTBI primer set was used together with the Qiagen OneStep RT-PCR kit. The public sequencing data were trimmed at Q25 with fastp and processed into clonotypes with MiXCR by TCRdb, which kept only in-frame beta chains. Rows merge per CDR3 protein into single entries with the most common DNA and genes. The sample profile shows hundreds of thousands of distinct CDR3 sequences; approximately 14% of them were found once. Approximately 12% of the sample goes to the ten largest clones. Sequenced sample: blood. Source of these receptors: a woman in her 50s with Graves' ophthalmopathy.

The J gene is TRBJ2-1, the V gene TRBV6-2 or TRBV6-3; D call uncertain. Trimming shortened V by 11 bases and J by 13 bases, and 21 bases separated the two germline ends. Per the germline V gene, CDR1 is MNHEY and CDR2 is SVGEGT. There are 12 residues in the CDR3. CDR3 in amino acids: CASCRQPTSQFF. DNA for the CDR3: TGTGCCTCCTGCCGGCAGCCGACCTCCCAGTTCTTC.

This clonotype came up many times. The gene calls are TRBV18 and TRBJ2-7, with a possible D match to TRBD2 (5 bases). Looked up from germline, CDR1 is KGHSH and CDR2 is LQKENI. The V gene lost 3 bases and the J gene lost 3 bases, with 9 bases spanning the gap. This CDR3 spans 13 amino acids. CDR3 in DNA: TGTGCCAGCTCACCCCACCGGGACTACGAGCAGTACTTC. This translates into CASSPHRDYEQYF.

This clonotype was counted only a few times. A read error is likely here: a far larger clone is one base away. The CDR3 coding sequence is TGTGCCAGCAGTTTTACCACAGATACGCAGTATTTT. It is translated as CASSFTTDTQYF. The rearrangement uses TRBV28 and TRBJ2-3, with D uncertain. With 3 bases removed from V and 2 bases from J, the gap between germline ends came to 3 bases. The germline gives CDR1 MDHEN, CDR2 SYDVKM. The CDR3 consists of 12 residues.

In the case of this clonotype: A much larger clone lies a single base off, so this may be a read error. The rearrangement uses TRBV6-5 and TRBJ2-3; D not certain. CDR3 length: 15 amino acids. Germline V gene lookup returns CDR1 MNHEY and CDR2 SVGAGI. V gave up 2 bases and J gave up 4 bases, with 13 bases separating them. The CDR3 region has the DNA TGTGCCAGCAGTTACACTTCGGCCAATTCAGATACGCAGTATTTT. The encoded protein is CASSYTSANSDTQYF.

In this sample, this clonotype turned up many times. CDR3 DNA: TGTGCCAGCAGCGCCCCCTTCAGGGGAGCAGATACGCAGTATTTT. This codes for CASSAPFRGADTQYF. The V call is TRBV3-1, the J call TRBJ2-3; maybe TRBD1 (6 bases). The CDR3 contains 15 residues. Germline V lookup: CDR1 LGHDT, CDR2 YNNKEL (reference sequence). Between the trimmed V and J ends, which lost 5 bases and 4 bases, there was a span of 16 bases.

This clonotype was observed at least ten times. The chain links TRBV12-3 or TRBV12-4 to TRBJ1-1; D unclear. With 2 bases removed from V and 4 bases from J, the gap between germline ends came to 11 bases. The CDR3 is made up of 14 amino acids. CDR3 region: CASSLSVVGTEAFF. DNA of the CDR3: TGTGCCAGCAGTTTATCGGTGGTTGGCACTGAAGCTTTCTTT.

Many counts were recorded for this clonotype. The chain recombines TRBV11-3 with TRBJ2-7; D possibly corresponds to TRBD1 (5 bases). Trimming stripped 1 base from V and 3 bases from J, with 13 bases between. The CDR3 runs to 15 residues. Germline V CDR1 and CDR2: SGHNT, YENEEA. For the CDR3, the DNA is TGTGCCAGCAGCTTAGGGATGGACACCGGCTACGAGCAGTACTTC. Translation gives CASSLGMDTGYEQYF.

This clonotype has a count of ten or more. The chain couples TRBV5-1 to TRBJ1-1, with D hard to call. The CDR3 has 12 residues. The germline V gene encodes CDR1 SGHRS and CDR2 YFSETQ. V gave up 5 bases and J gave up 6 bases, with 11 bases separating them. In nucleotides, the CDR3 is TGCGCCAGCAGAGGGAGCGGGGCTGAAGCTTTCTTT. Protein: CASRGSGAEAFF.

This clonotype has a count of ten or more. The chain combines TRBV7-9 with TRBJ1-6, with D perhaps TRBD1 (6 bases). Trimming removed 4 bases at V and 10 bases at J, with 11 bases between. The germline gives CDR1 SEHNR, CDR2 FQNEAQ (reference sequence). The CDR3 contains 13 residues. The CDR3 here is CASSSPGDSPLHF. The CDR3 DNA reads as TGTGCCAGCAGCTCACCAGGGGACTCACCCCTCCACTTT.

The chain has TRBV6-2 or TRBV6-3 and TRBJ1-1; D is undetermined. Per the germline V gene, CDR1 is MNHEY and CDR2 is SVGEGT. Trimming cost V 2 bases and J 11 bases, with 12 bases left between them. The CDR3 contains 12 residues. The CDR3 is CASSYREMVAFF. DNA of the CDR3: TGTGCCAGCAGTTACAGGGAAATGGTCGCTTTCTTT.

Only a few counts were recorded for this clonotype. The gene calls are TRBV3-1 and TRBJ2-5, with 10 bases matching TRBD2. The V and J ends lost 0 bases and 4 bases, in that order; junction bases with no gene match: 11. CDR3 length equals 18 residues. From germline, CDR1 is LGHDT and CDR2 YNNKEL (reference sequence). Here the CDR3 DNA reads TGTGCCAGCAGCCAAGATCGGGCTAGCGGGAGTTCGGTAGAGACCCAGTACTTC. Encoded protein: CASSQDRASGSSVETQYF.

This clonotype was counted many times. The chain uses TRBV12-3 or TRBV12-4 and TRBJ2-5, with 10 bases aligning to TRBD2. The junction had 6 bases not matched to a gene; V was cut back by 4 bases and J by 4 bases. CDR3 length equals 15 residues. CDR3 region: CASSSSLAGAETQYF. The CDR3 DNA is TGTGCCAGCAGTTCTAGTCTAGCGGGAGCAGAGACCCAGTACTTC.

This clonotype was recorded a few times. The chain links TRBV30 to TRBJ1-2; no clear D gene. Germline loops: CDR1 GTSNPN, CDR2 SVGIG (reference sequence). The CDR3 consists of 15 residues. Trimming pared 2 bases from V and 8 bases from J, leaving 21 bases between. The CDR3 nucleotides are TGTGCCTGGAGTACGCCAGGAATCGGAGTCGGAGGCTACACCTTC. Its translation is CAWSTPGIGVGGYTF. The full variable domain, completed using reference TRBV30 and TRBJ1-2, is SQTIHQWPATLVQPVGSPLSLECTVEGTSNPNLYWYRQAAGRGLQLLFYSVGIGQISSEVPQNLSASRPQDRQFILSSKKLLLSDSGFYLCAWSTPGIGVGGYTFGSGTRLTVV.

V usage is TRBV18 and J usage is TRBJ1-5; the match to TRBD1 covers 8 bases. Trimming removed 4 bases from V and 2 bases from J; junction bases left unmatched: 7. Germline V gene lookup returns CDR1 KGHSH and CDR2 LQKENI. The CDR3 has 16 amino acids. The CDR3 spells CASSLPADRGNQPQHF. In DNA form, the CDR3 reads TGTGCCAGCTCACTCCCGGCGGACAGGGGCAATCAGCCCCAGCATTTT.

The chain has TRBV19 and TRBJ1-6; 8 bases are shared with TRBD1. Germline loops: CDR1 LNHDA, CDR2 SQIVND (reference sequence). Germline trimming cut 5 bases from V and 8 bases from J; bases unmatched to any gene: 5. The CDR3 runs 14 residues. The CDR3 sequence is CASSPPGQDSPLHF. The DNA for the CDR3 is TGTGCCAGTAGTCCCCCGGGACAGGATTCACCCCTCCACTTT.

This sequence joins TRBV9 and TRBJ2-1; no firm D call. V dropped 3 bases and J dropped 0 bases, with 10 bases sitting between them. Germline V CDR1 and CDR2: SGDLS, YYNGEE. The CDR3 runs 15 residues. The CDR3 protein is CASSESLDSYNEQFF. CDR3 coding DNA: TGTGCCAGCAGCGAAAGTCTAGACTCCTACAATGAGCAGTTCTTC.

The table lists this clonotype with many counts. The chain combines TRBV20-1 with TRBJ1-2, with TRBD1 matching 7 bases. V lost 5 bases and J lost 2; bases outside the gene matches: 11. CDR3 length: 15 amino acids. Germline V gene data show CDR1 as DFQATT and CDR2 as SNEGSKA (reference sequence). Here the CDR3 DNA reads TGCAGTGCTTCTGAACAGGGGATGAGAAACTATGGCTACACCTTC. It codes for CSASEQGMRNYGYTF.

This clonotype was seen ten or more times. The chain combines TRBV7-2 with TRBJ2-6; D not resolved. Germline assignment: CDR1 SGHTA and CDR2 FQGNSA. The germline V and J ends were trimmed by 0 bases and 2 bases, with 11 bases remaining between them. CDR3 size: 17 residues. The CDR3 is CASSLAGRGAGANVLTF. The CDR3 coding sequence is TGTGCCAGCAGCTTAGCAGGCCGAGGTGCTGGGGCCAACGTCCTGACTTTC.